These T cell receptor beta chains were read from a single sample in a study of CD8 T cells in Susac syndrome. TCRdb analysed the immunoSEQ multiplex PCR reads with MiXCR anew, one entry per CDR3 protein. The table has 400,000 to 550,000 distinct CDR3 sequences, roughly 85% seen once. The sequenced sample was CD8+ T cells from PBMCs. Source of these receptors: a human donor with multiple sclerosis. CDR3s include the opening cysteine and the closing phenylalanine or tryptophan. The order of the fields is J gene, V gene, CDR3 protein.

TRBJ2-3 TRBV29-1 CSASSTGGEADTQYF
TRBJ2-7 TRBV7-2 CASSLVSGSSSYEQYF
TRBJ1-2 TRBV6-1 CASSEWTGAHYGYTF
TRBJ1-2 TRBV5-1 CAGRQGTGDYGYTF
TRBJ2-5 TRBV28 CASTPQGIETQYF
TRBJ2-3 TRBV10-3 CAISVVSGRGVFDTQYF
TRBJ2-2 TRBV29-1 CSAGQGTGELFF
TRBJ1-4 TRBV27 CASSFRGQGEKLFF
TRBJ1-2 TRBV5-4 CASSLDPGTGTNYGYTF
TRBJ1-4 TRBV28 CASSLGVTEKLFF
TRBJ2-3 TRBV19 CASSLTGGDTQYF
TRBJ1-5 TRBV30 CAWSPDSSNQPQHF
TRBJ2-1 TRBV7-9 CASSSPQPSSAGSYNEQFF
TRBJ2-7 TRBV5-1 CASSFWGGEDDEQYF
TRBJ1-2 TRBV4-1 CASSQAARDGYTF
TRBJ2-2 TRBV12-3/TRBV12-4 CASREDREAYFGELFF
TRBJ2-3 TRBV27 CASTHGVSTDTQYF
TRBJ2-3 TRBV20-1 CSAWSGWENEDTQYF
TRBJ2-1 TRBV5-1 CASSLVGDHRKEQFF
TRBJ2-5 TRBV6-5 CASNSGRGLAEETQYF
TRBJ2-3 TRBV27 CASSTLGGLENTDTQYF
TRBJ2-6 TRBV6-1 CASSGLAGGGANVLTF
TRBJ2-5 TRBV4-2 CASGSVQETQYF
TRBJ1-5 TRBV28 CASSWDRGQGQPQHF
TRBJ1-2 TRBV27 CASSSRTGSNYGYTF
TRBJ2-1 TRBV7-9 CASSPGTSDNYNEQFF
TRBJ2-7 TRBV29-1 CSVLGGLPYEQYF
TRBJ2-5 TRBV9 CASSVGTSGRGGETQYF
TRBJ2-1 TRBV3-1 CASSQEGGEQFF
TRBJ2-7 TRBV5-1 CASSPSSGGPYEQYF
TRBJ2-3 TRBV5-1 CASSLRLADSTDTQYF
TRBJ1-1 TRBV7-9 CASSPWDRAEAFF
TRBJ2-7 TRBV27 CASSLTGGGQDSRRQYF
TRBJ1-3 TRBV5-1 CAQQVRGIPHSGNTIYF
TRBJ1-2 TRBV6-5 CASSYVAGPDYGYTF
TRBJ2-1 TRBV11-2 CASSLEGSRTRGYNEQFF
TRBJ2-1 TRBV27 CASSVTGTGYNEQFF
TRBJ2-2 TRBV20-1 CSASSVTGELFF
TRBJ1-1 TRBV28 CASSLRQGSMNTEAFF
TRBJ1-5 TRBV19 CASSWGLRQPQHF
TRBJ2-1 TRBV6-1 CASIYPPTSGAYNEQFF
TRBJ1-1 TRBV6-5 CASSLRDRIITEAFF
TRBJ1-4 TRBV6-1 CASTQKYRDRESLANEKLFF
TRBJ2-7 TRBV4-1 CASSQEAGGSYEQYF
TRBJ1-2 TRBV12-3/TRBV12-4 CASKGTPYYGYTF
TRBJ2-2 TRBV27 CASSLTEMANTGELFF
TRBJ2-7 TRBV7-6 CASSLLTGPFYEQYF
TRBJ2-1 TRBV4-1 CASSQEAGGNEQFF
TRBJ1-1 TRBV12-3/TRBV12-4 CASSGDRPLEAFF
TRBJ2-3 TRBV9 CASSVGGSGADTQYF
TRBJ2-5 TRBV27 CASSPPLTGQGRRETQYF
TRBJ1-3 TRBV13 CASSYPSSGNTRYF
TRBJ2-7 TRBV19 CASRPGQETYEQYF